The 6 T cell receptor beta chains below were found in one sample sequenced in a study of blood T cell repertoires in COVID-19. The table came from immunoSEQ multiplex PCR; TCRdb's copy has only in-frame clones and leaves some out. The sample yields 200,000 to 250,000 clones, 70% to 90% seen once. Sequenced: peripheral blood. Every receptor here comes from a man in his forties with acute or convalescent COVID-19.

The chain joins TRBV28 to TRBJ1-2; D unclear. Trimming removed 6 bases at V and 2 bases at J, with 4 bases between. The CDR3 contains 11 residues. The germline V gene has CDR1 MDHEN and CDR2 SYDVKM. CDR3 DNA sequence: TGTGCCAGCAGAGAGAACTATGGCTACACCTTC. Protein: CASRENYGYTF.

The chain recombines TRBV18 with TRBJ2-2, with D tentatively TRBD1 (5 bases). The germline gives CDR1 KGHSH, CDR2 LQKENI. The CDR3 spans 13 residues. Deletions cut 5 bases from V and 5 bases from J, with 9 bases between. The DNA for the CDR3 is TGTGCCAGCTCATCCTCAGGGACCGGGGAGCTGTTTTTT. Translating gives CASSSSGTGELFF.

The genes are TRBV11-2 and TRBJ1-1; TRBD1 is a possible D gene (5 bases). Per the germline V gene, CDR1 is SGHAT and CDR2 is FQNNGV. V dropped 5 bases and J dropped 11 bases, with 12 bases sitting between them. This CDR3 contains 11 residues. This CDR3 reads CASSGGVSAFF. CDR3 nucleotide sequence: TGTGCCAGCAGCGGGGGGGTTTCGGCTTTCTTT.

The V call is TRBV27, the J call TRBJ1-2; D gene unclear. V lost 3 bases and J 4 bases, leaving 9 bases between the germline ends. This CDR3 region has 13 residues. The germline CDR1 and CDR2 sequences are MNHEY and SMNVEV (reference sequence). CDR3 in DNA: TGTGCCAGCAGTTTGGCAGGAGGCTATGGCTACACCTTC. Translation: CASSLAGGYGYTF.

The chain employs TRBV5-4 and TRBJ2-1, with TRBD1 matching over 10 bases. Germline lookup yields CDR1 SGHNT and CDR2 YYREEE (reference sequence). The J segment lost 2 bases and the V segment lost 4 bases, leaving 3 bases of the junction unmatched. The CDR3 extends over 15 amino acids. CDR3 bases: TGTGCCAGCAGCACGGGACAGGGGACCTACAATGAGCAGTTCTTC. Translation gives CASSTGQGTYNEQFF.

This chain's CDR3 is CASSLAQGDNSPLHF. CDR3 DNA: TGTGCCAGCAGCTTGGCACAGGGGGATAATTCACCCCTCCACTTT. The rearrangement joins TRBV7-8 to TRBJ1-6, with 8 bases that match TRBD1. V gave up 3 bases and J gave up 5 bases; unmatched junction bases: 3. The germline gives CDR1 SGHVS, CDR2 FQNEAQ. The CDR3 runs 15 residues.